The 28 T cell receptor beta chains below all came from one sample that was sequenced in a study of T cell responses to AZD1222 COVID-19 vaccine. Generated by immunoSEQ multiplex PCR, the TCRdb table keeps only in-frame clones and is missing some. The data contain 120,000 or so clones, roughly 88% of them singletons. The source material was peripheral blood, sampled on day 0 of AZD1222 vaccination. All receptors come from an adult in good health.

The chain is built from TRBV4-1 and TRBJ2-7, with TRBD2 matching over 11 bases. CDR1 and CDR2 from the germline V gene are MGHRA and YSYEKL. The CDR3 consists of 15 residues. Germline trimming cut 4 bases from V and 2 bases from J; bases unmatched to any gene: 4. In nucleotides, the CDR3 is TGCGCCAGCAGCCTACGACTAGCGGGGACCTACGAGCAGTACTTC. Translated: CASSLRLAGTYEQYF.

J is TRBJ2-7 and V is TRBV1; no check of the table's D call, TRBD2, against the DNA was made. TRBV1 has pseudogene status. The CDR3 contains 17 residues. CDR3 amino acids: CTSSQGTSGSGDYEQYF. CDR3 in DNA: TGCACCAGCAGCCAGGGCACTAGCGGGAGCGGGGACTACGAGCAGTACTTC.

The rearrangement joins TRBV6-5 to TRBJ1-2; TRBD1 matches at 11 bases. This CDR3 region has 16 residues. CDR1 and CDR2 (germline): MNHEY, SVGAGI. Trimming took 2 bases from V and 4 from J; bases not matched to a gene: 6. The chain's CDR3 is CASSYIRTGGPYGYTF. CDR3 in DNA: TGTGCCAGCAGTTACATACGGACAGGGGGCCCCTATGGCTACACCTTC.

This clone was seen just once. Here the CDR3 reads CASSVAEQGRNGYTF. The CDR3 nucleotides are TGTGCCAGCAGCGTAGCGGAACAGGGGCGGAATGGCTACACCTTC. This sequence joins TRBV9 and TRBJ1-2; 7 bases are a match to TRBD1. Germline values: CDR1 SGDLS, CDR2 YYNGEE. V lost 0 bases, J lost 6 bases, and 8 bases stayed unmatched. The CDR3 spans 15 residues.

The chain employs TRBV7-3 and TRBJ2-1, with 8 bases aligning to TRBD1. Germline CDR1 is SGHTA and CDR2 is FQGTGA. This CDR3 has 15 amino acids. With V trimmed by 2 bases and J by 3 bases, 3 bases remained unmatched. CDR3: CASSLQGADYNEQFF. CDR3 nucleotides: TGTGCCAGCAGCTTACAGGGGGCCGACTACAATGAGCAGTTCTTC.

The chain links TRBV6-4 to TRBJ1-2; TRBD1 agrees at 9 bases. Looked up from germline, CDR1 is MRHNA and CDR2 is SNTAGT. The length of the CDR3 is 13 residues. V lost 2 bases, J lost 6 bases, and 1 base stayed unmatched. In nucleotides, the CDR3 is TGTGCCAGCAGTGACGGGACAGGGAATGGCTACACCTTC. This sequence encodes CASSDGTGNGYTF.

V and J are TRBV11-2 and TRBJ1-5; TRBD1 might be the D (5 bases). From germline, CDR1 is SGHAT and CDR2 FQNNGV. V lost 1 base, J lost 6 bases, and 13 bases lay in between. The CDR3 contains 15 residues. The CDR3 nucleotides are TGTGCCAGCAGCTTAGGGTGGGGGGGAGGTCAGCCCCAGCATTTT. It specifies CASSLGWGGGQPQHF.

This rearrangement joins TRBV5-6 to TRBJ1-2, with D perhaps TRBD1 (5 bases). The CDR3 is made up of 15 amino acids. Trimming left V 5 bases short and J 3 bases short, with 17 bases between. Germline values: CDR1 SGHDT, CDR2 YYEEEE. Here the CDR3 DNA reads TGTGCCAGCAGTCTGGGACCGGGAGGAGACTATGGCTACACCTTC. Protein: CASSLGPGGDYGYTF.

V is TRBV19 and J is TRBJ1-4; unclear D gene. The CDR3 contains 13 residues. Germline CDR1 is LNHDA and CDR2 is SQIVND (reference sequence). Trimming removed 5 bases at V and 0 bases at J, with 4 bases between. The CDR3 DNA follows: TGTGCCAGTAGTGACGCAACTAATGAAAAACTGTTTTTT. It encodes CASSDATNEKLFF.

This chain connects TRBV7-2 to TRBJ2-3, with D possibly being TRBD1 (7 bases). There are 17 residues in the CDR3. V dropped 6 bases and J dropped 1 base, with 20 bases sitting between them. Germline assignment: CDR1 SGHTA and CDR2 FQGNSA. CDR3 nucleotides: TGTGCCAGCAGATCGGAGGGGGCATCCTTTCGCACAGATACGCAGTATTTT. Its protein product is CASRSEGASFRTDTQYF.

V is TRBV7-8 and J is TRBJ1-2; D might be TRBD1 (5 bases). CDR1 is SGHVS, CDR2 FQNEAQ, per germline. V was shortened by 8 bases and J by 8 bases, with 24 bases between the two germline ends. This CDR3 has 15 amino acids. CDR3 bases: TGTGCCAGCTTTTCGGAGGGGCAGGGCGAAGCGGGCTACACCTTC. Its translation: CASFSEGQGEAGYTF.

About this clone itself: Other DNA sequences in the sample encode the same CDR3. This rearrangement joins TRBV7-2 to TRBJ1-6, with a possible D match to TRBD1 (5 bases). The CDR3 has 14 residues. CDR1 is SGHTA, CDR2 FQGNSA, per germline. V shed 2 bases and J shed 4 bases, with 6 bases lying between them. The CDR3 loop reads CASSLQGYNSPLHF. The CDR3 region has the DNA TGTGCCAGCAGCTTACAGGGTTATAATTCACCCCTCCACTTT.

CDR3 amino acids: CASSLARQVHYGYTF. The CDR3 nucleotides read TGTGCCAGCAGCTTGGCCAGGCAGGTTCACTATGGCTACACCTTC. The chain carries TRBV5-6 and TRBJ1-2, with no clear D. There are 15 residues in the CDR3. Germline V lookup: CDR1 SGHDT, CDR2 YYEEEE. V gave up 0 bases and J gave up 3 bases, with 12 bases separating them.

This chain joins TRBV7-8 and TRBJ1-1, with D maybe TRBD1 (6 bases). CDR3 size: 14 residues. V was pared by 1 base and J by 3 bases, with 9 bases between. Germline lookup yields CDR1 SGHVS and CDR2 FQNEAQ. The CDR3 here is CASSLEGQYTEAFF. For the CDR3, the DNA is TGTGCCAGCAGCTTAGAAGGACAGTACACTGAAGCTTTCTTT. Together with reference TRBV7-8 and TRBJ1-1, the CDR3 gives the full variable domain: GAGVSQSPRYKVAKRGQDVALRCDPISGHVSLFWYQQALGQGPEFLTYFQNEAQLDKSGLPSDRFFAERPEGSVSTLKIQRTQQEDSAVYLCASSLEGQYTEAFFGQGTRLTVV.

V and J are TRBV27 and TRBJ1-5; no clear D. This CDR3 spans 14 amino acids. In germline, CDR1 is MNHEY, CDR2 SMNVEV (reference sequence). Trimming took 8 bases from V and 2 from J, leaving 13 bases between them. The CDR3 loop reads CASGVYSGNQPQHF. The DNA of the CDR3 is TGTGCCAGCGGAGTCTACAGCGGCAATCAGCCCCAGCATTTT.

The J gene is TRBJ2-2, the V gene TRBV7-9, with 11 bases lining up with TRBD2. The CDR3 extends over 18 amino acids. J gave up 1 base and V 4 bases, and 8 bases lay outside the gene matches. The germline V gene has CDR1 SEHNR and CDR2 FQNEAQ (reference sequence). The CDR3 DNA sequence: TGTGCCAGCAGCTCCCGACTTAGCGGGGGGGAGAACACCGGGGAGCTGTTTTTT. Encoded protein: CASSSRLSGGENTGELFF.

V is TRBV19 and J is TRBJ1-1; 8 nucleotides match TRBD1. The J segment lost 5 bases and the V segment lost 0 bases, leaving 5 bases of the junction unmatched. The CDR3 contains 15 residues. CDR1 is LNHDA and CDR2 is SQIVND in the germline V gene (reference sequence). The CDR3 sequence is CASSIDWTGSTEAFF. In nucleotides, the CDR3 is TGTGCCAGTAGTATAGATTGGACAGGGAGTACTGAAGCTTTCTTT.

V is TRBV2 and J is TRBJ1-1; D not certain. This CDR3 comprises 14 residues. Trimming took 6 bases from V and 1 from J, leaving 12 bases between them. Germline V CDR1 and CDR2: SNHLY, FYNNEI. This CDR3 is CASSPTGPNTEAFF. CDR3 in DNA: TGTGCCAGCAGCCCTACCGGACCGAACACTGAAGCTTTCTTT.

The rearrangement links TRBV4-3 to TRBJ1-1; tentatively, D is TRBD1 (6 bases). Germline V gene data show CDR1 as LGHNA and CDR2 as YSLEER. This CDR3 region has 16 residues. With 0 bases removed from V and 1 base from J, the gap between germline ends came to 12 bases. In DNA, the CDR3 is TGCGCCAGCAGCCAAGATCCGACAGGAACGAACACTGAAGCTTTCTTT. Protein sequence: CASSQDPTGTNTEAFF.

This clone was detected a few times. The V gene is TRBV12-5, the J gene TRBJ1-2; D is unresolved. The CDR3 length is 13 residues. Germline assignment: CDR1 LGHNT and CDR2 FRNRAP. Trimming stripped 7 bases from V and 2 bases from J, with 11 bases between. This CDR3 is CASAYDLNYGYTF. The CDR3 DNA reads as TGTGCTAGTGCCTACGACCTAAACTATGGCTACACCTTC. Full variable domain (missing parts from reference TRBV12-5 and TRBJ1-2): DARVTQTPRHKVTEMGQEVTMRCQPILGHNTVFWYRQTMMQGLELLAYFRNRAPLDDSGMPKDRFSAEMPDATLATLKIQPSEPRDSAVYFCASAYDLNYGYTFGSGTRLTVV.

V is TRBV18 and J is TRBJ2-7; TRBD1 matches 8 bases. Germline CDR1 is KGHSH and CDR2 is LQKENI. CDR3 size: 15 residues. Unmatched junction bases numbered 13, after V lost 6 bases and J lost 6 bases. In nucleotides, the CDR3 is TGTGCCAGCTCCGTCTCTGGGCAGGGGGCCGGCGAGCAGTACTTC. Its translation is CASSVSGQGAGEQYF.

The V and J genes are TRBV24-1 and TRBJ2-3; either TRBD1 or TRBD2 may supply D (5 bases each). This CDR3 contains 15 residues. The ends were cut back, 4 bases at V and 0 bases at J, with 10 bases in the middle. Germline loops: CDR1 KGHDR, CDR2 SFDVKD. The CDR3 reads CATSEPGRSTDTQYF. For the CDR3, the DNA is TGTGCCACCAGTGAACCGGGACGGAGCACAGATACGCAGTATTTT.

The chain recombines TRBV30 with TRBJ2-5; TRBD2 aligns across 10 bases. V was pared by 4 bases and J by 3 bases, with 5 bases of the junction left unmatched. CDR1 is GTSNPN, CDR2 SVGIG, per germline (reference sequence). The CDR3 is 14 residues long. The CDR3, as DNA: TGTGCCTGGACCCCTAGCGGGAGTGAAGAGACCCAGTACTTC. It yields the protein CAWTPSGSEETQYF.

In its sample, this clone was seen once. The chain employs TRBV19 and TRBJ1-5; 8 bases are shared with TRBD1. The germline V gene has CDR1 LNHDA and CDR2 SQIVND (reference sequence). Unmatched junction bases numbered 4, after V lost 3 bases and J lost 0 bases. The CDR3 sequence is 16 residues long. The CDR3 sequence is CASSILTGGSNQPQHF. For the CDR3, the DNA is TGTGCCAGTAGTATTCTAACAGGGGGTAGCAATCAGCCCCAGCATTTT. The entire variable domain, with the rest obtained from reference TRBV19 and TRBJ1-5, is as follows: DGGITQSPKYLFRKEGQNVTLSCEQNLNHDAMYWYRQDPGQGLRLIYYSQIVNDFQKGDIAEGYSVSREKKESFPLTVTSAQKNPTAFYLCASSILTGGSNQPQHFGDGTRLSIL.

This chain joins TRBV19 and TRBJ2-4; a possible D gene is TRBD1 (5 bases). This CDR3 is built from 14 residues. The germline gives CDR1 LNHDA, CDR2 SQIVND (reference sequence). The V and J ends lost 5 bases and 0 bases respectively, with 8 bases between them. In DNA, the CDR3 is TGTGCCAGTAGTGACAGTTTAGCCAAAAACATTCAGTACTTC. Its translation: CASSDSLAKNIQYF.

CDR3 in DNA: TGTGCCAGCAGCTCCGGGCCCCCCTGGCAGCCCCAGCATTTT. Translation: CASSSGPPWQPQHF. V is TRBV6-2 or TRBV6-3 and J is TRBJ1-5; D is ambiguous. The CDR3 loop spans 14 amino acids. Looked up from germline, CDR1 is MNHEY and CDR2 is SVGEGT. V was trimmed by 6 bases and J by 7 bases, leaving 16 bases between them.

CDR3 region: CASSALRQGVLYGYTF. CDR3 nucleotides: TGTGCCAGCTCAGCTCTACGACAGGGAGTCCTCTATGGCTACACCTTC. This rearrangement joins TRBV18 to TRBJ1-2; the match to TRBD1 covers 7 bases. The CDR3 covers 16 residues. The germline V gene encodes CDR1 KGHSH and CDR2 LQKENI. The V gene end was trimmed by 5 bases and the J gene end by 4 bases; junction bases not matched to a gene: 13.

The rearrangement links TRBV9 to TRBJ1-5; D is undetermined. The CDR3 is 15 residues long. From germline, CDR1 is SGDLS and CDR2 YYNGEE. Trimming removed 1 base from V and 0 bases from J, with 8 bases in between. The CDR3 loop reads CASSVSPNSNQPQHF. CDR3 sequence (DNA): TGTGCCAGCAGCGTATCGCCAAATAGCAATCAGCCCCAGCATTTT.